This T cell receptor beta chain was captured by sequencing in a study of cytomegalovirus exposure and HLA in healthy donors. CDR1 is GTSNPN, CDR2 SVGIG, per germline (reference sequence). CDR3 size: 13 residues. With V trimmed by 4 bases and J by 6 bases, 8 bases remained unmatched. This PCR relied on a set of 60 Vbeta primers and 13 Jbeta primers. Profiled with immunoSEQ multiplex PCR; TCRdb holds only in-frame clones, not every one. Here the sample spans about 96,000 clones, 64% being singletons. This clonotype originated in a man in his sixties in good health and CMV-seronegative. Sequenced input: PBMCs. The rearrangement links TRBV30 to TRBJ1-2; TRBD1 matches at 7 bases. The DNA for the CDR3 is TGTGCCTGGATTAAAGGCAGGGGGGATGGCTACACCTTC. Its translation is CAWIKGRGDGYTF.